The rows below give T cell receptor beta chains drawn from one sample of a study of blood T cell repertoires in COVID-19. Libraries were prepared by immunoSEQ multiplex PCR; TCRdb keeps only in-frame clonotypes and omits some of them. The profile covers 85,000 to 90,000 clones, with roughly 89% appearing a single time and approximately 5.6% taken by the ten largest. The sequenced sample was peripheral blood. These receptors all come from a woman of 80 years or more with active COVID-19. Each CDR3 is given with its conserved first and last residue.

j_call v_call cdr3_aa
TRBJ2-5 TRBV7-3 CASSRGLEETQYF
TRBJ1-2 TRBV19 CASSIPGIYGYTF
TRBJ1-4 TRBV2 CASRGTVGGNEKLFF
TRBJ2-6 TRBV6-5 CASSYRAGTGANVLTF
TRBJ2-7 TRBV2 CASRVGQAYEQYF
TRBJ2-5 TRBV19 CASRPIGVETQYF
TRBJ2-3 TRBV10-3 CAISDTGGFADTQYF
TRBJ2-3 TRBV7-6 CASSLFRLAGGRSTDTQYF
TRBJ2-2 TRBV19 CASSIVLAGGRKTGELFF
TRBJ2-3 TRBV7-2 CASSPPGLRTTDTQYF
TRBJ1-6 TRBV4-3 CASSQDQVRGTAGVSPLHF
TRBJ2-1 TRBV30 CAREGGVDEQFF
TRBJ2-7 TRBV11-2 CASSPGWGVTYEQYF
TRBJ1-1 TRBV7-8 CASSRGTMNTEAFF
TRBJ1-2 TRBV7-2 CASSRVNYGYTF
TRBJ1-4 TRBV20-1 CSASQGQVRGEKLFF
TRBJ1-6 TRBV6-5 CASSQWDSMDSPLHF
TRBJ1-1 TRBV29-1 CSVEMAPPWGDPVEDTEAFF
TRBJ1-2 TRBV28 CASSFGTETYGYTF
TRBJ2-1 TRBV5-4 CASSTKHGTLGEFF
TRBJ1-4 TRBV28 CASSRDRGNEKLFF
TRBJ2-7 TRBV6-2/TRBV6-3 CASSPPGGGSYEQYF
TRBJ2-3 TRBV19 CASSIGGRVKDTQYF
TRBJ2-3 TRBV6-5 CASSPVASDTQYF
TRBJ2-7 TRBV19 CASSILAGEAYEQYF
TRBJ2-2 TRBV29-1 CSVPAGTGGALNTGELFF
TRBJ1-3 TRBV6-6 CASQIGGTIYF
TRBJ1-4 TRBV28 CATEPRDRGFTNEKLFF
TRBJ1-3 TRBV7-2 CASSLGSGRSSGNTIYF
TRBJ2-1 TRBV16 CASSQPPGTSNNEQFF
TRBJ1-5 TRBV28 CASSFRDTGNPANQPQHF
TRBJ2-7 TRBV18 CASSPRREVYEQYF
TRBJ2-1 TRBV7-9 CASRLTSGRWNEQFF
TRBJ1-1 TRBV11-3 CASSFLWDRGLGDTEAFF
TRBJ2-2 TRBV19 CASSTYRAATGELFF
TRBJ2-1 TRBV11-3 CASSVLAGGDGEQFF
TRBJ2-5 TRBV5-1 CASSLAGRGETQYF